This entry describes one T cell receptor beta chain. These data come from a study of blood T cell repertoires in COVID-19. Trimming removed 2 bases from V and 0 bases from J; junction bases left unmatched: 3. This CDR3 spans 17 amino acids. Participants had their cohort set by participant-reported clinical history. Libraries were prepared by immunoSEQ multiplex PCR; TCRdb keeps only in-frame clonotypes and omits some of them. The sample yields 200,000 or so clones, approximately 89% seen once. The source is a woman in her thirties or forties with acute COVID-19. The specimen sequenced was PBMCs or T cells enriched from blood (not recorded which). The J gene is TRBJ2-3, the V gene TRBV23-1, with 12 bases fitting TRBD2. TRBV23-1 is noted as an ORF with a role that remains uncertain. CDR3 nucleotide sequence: TGCGCCAGCAGTCAACCCGGGACTAGCGGGAGCACAGATACGCAGTATTTT. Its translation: CASSQPGTSGSTDTQYF.